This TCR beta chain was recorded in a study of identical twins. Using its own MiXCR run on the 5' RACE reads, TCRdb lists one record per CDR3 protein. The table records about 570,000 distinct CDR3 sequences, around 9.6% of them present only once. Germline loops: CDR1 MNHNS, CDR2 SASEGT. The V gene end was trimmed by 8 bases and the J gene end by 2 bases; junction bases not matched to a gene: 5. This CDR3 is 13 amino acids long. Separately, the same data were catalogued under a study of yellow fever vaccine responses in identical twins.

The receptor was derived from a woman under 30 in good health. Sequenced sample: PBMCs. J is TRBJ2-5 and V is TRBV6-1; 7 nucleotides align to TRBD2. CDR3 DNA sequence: TGTGCCAGCCAACTCGGGGGGCAAGAGACCCAGTACTTC. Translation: CASQLGGQETQYF.